The 26 T cell receptor beta chains given below trace back to one sample, sequenced in a study of T cells after yellow fever vaccination (dated by TCRdb to the late 2010s). Explained via the paper, the treatment or condition label denotes: live attenuated yellow fever vaccine strain. The library was obtained by 5' RACE. Sequenced using an Illumina HiSeq 2500. TCRdb passed the public sequencing reads through fastp at Q25 and MiXCR, retaining productive beta sequences. Here each entry gathers all rows of one CDR3 protein and keeps the most common genes and DNA. Present in this sample are hundreds of thousands of distinct CDR3 sequences, about 13% of which were seen just once. Around an eighth of the sample rests with the top ten. The specimen was PBMCs, collected on the day of the yellow fever booster vaccination. The receptor set was obtained from a man aged 25 to 40 who received the YFV17D yellow fever vaccine.

This clonotype was observed many times. The chain links TRBV7-2 to TRBJ2-1; D ambiguous. CDR1 is SGHTA, CDR2 FQGNSA, per germline. Trimming shortened V by 0 bases and J by 7 bases, and 7 bases separated the two germline ends. The CDR3 covers 13 residues. CDR3 coding DNA: TGTGCCAGCAGCTTAGCGGCCGGGAATGAGCAGTTCTTC. Its translation: CASSLAAGNEQFF.

The chain joins TRBV7-9 to TRBJ2-1, with D possibly being TRBD2 (6 bases). The CDR3 totals 15 residues. Germline V CDR1 and CDR2: SEHNR, FQNEAQ (reference sequence). V was trimmed by 1 base and J by 12 bases, leaving 19 bases between them. CDR3 residues: CASSLVARDSLGQFF. CDR3 DNA: TGTGCCAGCAGCTTAGTGGCCAGGGACTCATTGGGGCAGTTCTTC.

The chain links TRBV4-2 to TRBJ2-2; possible D gene TRBD1, 5 bases. Trimming took 0 bases from V and 3 from J, leaving 17 bases between them. The CDR3 covers 18 residues. Germline V lookup: CDR1 LGHNA, CDR2 YNFKEQ. The CDR3 bases are TGTGCCAGCAGCCAAGACAGAAGCGTTGTAGGGGACACCGGGGAGCTGTTTTTT. Residues: CASSQDRSVVGDTGELFF.

Only a few counts were recorded for this clonotype. The rearrangement links TRBV9 to TRBJ2-1; D could derive from TRBD1 or TRBD2 (5 bases each). V lost 0 bases to trimming and J lost 8 bases, with 9 bases between them. The V gene's germline CDR1 is SGDLS and CDR2 YYNGEE. CDR3 length equals 13 residues. CDR3 DNA sequence: TGTGCCAGCAGCGTAGTGTGGGACGATGAGCAGTTCTTC. Residues: CASSVVWDDEQFF.

This chain uses TRBV7-2 with TRBJ1-5; D unresolved. The V gene lost 8 bases and the J gene lost 10 bases, with 12 bases spanning the gap. Germline CDR1 and CDR2: SGHTA and FQGNSA. The CDR3 covers 11 residues. In nucleotides, the CDR3 is TGTGCCAGCGGGCGGGAGGGCCCCCAGCATTTT. Its protein product is CASGREGPQHF.

The sample holds a few counts of this clonotype. This chain connects TRBV6-2 or TRBV6-3 to TRBJ2-4; D is perhaps TRBD1 (6 bases). The CDR3 spans 15 residues. CDR1 is MNHEY and CDR2 is SVGEGT in the germline V gene. With 5 bases removed from V and 5 bases from J, the gap between germline ends came to 16 bases. In nucleotides, the CDR3 is TGTGCCAGCAGTCATAAACAGGGACACGAAAACATTCAGTACTTC. Its protein product is CASSHKQGHENIQYF.

The rearrangement links TRBV7-9 to TRBJ1-2; no clear D gene. The V end was cut by 5 bases, the J end by 8 bases, with 12 bases between. The germline V gene encodes CDR1 SEHNR and CDR2 FQNEAQ (reference sequence). CDR3 size: 12 residues. CDR3 DNA: TGTGCCAGCAGCGCGGCGCCTATGGGCTACACCTTC. Protein: CASSAAPMGYTF.

V gene TRBV12-3 or TRBV12-4 combines with J gene TRBJ2-7, with a tentative D call TRBD1 (5 bases). The CDR3 is made up of 16 amino acids. V lost 2 bases to trimming and J lost 3 bases, with 17 bases between them. CDR3 DNA sequence: TGTGCCAGCAGTTTATATGGGCAGGGAACGGACTACGAGCAGTACTTC. Protein: CASSLYGQGTDYEQYF.

This clonotype turned up a few times. The V and J genes are TRBV7-9 and TRBJ2-7; 8 bases are a match to TRBD2. This CDR3 has 15 amino acids. Losses at the gene ends were 1 base for V and 6 bases for J; bases not matched to a gene: 8. Germline values: CDR1 SEHNR, CDR2 FQNEAQ (reference sequence). CDR3 sequence: CASSLESGSFGEQYF. CDR3 bases: TGTGCCAGCAGCTTAGAAAGCGGGAGTTTTGGCGAGCAGTACTTC.

This clonotype has a handful of counts. The V gene is TRBV7-2, the J gene TRBJ2-7, with 7 bases identical to TRBD2. CDR1 is SGHTA and CDR2 is FQGNSA in the germline V gene. This CDR3 contains 15 residues. V lost 5 bases, J lost 2 bases, and 9 bases stayed unmatched. CDR3 DNA: TGTGCCAGCAGCACCATGGGACTACCGACCTACGAGCAGTACTTC. Its translation: CASSTMGLPTYEQYF.

The chain recombines TRBV2 with TRBJ2-1, with D perhaps matching TRBD1 or TRBD2 (5 bases each). Germline loops: CDR1 SNHLY, CDR2 FYNNEI. V was pared by 0 bases and J by 9 bases, with 6 bases between. This CDR3 contains 12 residues. The CDR3 loop is CASSEAGGEQFF. CDR3 coding DNA: TGTGCCAGCAGTGAAGCTGGGGGTGAGCAGTTCTTC.

The chain employs TRBV20-1 and TRBJ2-7; 9 bases map to TRBD2. The length of the CDR3 is 14 residues. CDR1 is DFQATT, CDR2 SNEGSKA, per germline (reference sequence). With V trimmed by 6 bases and J by 1 base, 7 bases remained unmatched. CDR3 protein: CSATAGGSSYEQYF. The CDR3 DNA is TGCAGTGCCACAGCGGGGGGTTCTTCCTACGAGCAGTACTTC.

J is TRBJ1-1 and V is TRBV9; D is ambiguous. V was shortened by 7 bases and J by 1 base, with 14 bases between the two germline ends. CDR3 length: 14 amino acids. Germline V gives CDR1 SGDLS, CDR2 YYNGEE. The DNA of the CDR3 is TGTGCCAGCTCCCCCGAATCAGGGAACACTGAAGCTTTCTTT. It codes for CASSPESGNTEAFF.

In its sample, this clonotype was seen a few times. The V gene is TRBV7-8, the J gene TRBJ1-2; 9 bases align to TRBD1. The trim removed 4 bases at V and 4 bases at J, leaving 7 bases unmatched. The CDR3 spans 15 residues. CDR1 and CDR2 (germline): SGHVS, FQNEAQ. CDR3 bases: TGTGCCAGCAGCTCAGGACAGGGGAGCGGCTATGGCTACACCTTC. It encodes CASSSGQGSGYGYTF.

The genes are TRBV5-1 and TRBJ2-2; maybe TRBD1 (6 bases). The V end was cut by 5 bases, the J end by 7 bases, with 18 bases between. This CDR3 has 15 amino acids. CDR1 is SGHRS, CDR2 YFSETQ, per germline. The CDR3 coding sequence is TGCGCCAGCAGACCGCGTACAGGGAGTATCGGGGAGCTGTTTTTT. This gives the protein CASRPRTGSIGELFF. The whole variable domain, filled in from reference TRBV5-1 and TRBJ2-2, reads KAGVTQTPRYLIKTRGQQVTLSCSPISGHRSVSWYQQTPGQGLQFLFEYFSETQRNKGNFPGRFSGRQFSNSRSEMNVSTLELGDSALYLCASRPRTGSIGELFFGEGSRLTVL.

In its sample, this clonotype was seen many times. The V gene is TRBV18, the J gene TRBJ2-5; D may be TRBD2 (7 bases). CDR3 length equals 14 residues. Germline V gene sequence: CDR1 KGHSH, CDR2 LQKENI. V lost 6 bases and J lost 2, with 13 bases in between. This CDR3 is CASSQGTTQETQYF. The CDR3 DNA is TGTGCCAGCTCTCAGGGGACTACTCAAGAGACCCAGTACTTC. The variable domain in full, completed from reference TRBV18 and TRBJ2-5, reads NAGVMQNPRHLVRRRGQEARLRCSPMKGHSHVYWYRQLPEEGLKFMVYLQKENIIDESGMPKERFSAEFPKEGPSILRIQQVVRGDSAAYFCASSQGTTQETQYFGPGTRLLVL.

The chain carries TRBV7-2 and TRBJ1-4; tentatively, D is TRBD1 (6 bases). Germline lookup yields CDR1 SGHTA and CDR2 FQGNSA. This CDR3 contains 17 residues. The V end lost 5 bases, the J end lost 8 bases, and 24 bases lay between the germline ends. The CDR3 reads CASSPNYGGLRREKLFF. The CDR3 bases are TGTGCCAGCAGCCCTAATTACGGGGGGCTTAGACGAGAAAAACTGTTTTTT.

This clonotype occurred a few times. J is TRBJ1-4 and V is TRBV5-6, with D perhaps TRBD1 (6 bases). The V end was cut by 4 bases, the J end by 6 bases, with 16 bases between. Germline-derived CDR1 and CDR2 are SGHDT and YYEEEE. The CDR3 covers 15 residues. CDR3 sequence: CASSRGAGGDEKLFF. DNA for the CDR3: TGTGCCAGCAGCCGGGGGGCTGGCGGGGATGAAAAACTGTTTTTT.

This clonotype was seen more than once but under ten times. The chain is built from TRBV20-1 and TRBJ2-5, with D perhaps TRBD2 (6 bases). Germline CDR1 and CDR2: DFQATT and SNEGSKA (reference sequence). The CDR3 sequence is 13 residues long. The V end lost 4 bases, the J end lost 7 bases, and 16 bases lay between the germline ends. Here the CDR3 DNA reads TGCAGTGCTAAAAACACGTTGGAGGGGACCCAGTACTTC. Its translation is CSAKNTLEGTQYF.

This clonotype was counted a few times. The chain has TRBV14 and TRBJ2-1; TRBD1 matches at 8 bases. Germline CDR1 is SGHDN and CDR2 is FVKESK. The CDR3 spans 15 residues. J gave up 3 bases and V 4 bases, and 5 bases lay outside the gene matches. The CDR3, as DNA: TGTGCCAGCAGCCGCACAGGGGGAAACTACAATGAGCAGTTCTTC. As protein: CASSRTGGNYNEQFF.

The V gene is TRBV20-1, the J gene TRBJ2-1; 11 bases fit TRBD2. The CDR3 length is 14 residues. The germline CDR1 and CDR2 sequences are DFQATT and SNEGSKA (reference sequence). The junction had 6 bases not matched to a gene; V was cut back by 5 bases and J by 6 bases. The CDR3 spells CSADSGRALNEQFF. Written as DNA, the CDR3 is TGCAGTGCTGATAGCGGGAGGGCCCTCAATGAGCAGTTCTTC.

The rearrangement uses TRBV29-1 and TRBJ1-5; D might be TRBD1 (5 bases). This CDR3 contains 13 residues. Trimming took off 4 bases at V and 4 bases at J, with 11 bases between the two ends. CDR1 SQVTM and CDR2 ANQGSEA come from the germline V gene. DNA of the CDR3: TGCAGCGTTGCACAGGAGCAGAATCAGCCCCAGCATTTT. Protein: CSVAQEQNQPQHF.

This clonotype came up a few times. Here the CDR3 reads CSARGTRNYEQYF. CDR3 nucleotide sequence: TGCAGTGCTAGAGGGACTAGGAATTACGAGCAGTACTTC. The J gene is TRBJ2-7, the V gene TRBV20-1, with 7 bases fitting TRBD2. V was clipped by 1 base and J by 4 bases; unmatched bases: 4. This CDR3 has 13 residues. Germline V lookup: CDR1 DFQATT, CDR2 SNEGSKA (reference sequence).

This clonotype was found a few times. The chain couples TRBV15 to TRBJ2-7, with 10 nucleotides matching TRBD1. V lost 4 bases and J lost 4; bases outside the gene matches: 4. Germline-derived CDR1 and CDR2 are LNHNV and YYDKDF (reference sequence). The CDR3 has 14 amino acids. The CDR3 DNA sequence: TGTGCCACCAGCACCCGGGACAGGGGTTACGAGCAGTACTTC. Translation: CATSTRDRGYEQYF.

This clonotype came up a few times. The chain employs TRBV5-1 and TRBJ1-1; D unresolved. Trimming pared 1 base from V and 0 bases from J, leaving 7 bases between. Germline-derived CDR1 and CDR2 are SGHRS and YFSETQ. The CDR3 covers 14 residues. In nucleotides, the CDR3 is TGCGCCAGCAGCTTGAACGGAATGAACACTGAAGCTTTCTTT. Residues: CASSLNGMNTEAFF.

V is TRBV7-6 and J is TRBJ2-6; no clear D gene. Germline-derived CDR1 and CDR2 are SGHVS and FNYEAQ. Trimming pared 6 bases from V and 0 bases from J, leaving 12 bases between. This CDR3 has 16 residues. The CDR3 coding sequence is TGTGCCAGCAGTCACCCAGTCAGCTCTGGGGCCAACGTCCTGACTTTC. Amino acids: CASSHPVSSGANVLTF.